The 11 T cell receptor beta chains in this list originate from one sample, sequenced in a study of tumor-infiltrating lymphocytes in primary liver carcinoma. Starting material for RNA and DNA co-extraction consisted of about 17-31 mg of unsorted bulk tissue. From roughly 470 ng total RNA, TCR beta cDNA was generated with a primer in the constant region. Libraries for TCR beta were built through three nested multiplex PCR rounds, which together made up a slightly modified ARM-PCR procedure. TRBV1-TRBV30 forward and Cbeta reverse primers drove the first two roughly 10-cycle rounds. TCRdb re-called the multiplex PCR reads with MiXCR, one entry per CDR3 protein. The sample contains under 110,000 distinct CDR3 sequences, around 71% of which appear only once. Sequenced material: liver tumor tissue from sampling region 2. Stated subset: tumor region T2, inferior pole. Receptors were obtained from a woman aged 60-75 years with primary liver carcinoma and hepatitis B virus infection.

Notes on this clonotype: At one end, the junction sequence differs from germline, possibly due to a read error. The V gene is TRBV28, the J gene TRBJ2-7; TRBD2 matches at 8 bases. The CDR3 consists of 17 residues. CDR1 is MDHEN, CDR2 SYDVKM, per germline. CDR3 amino acids: CANSLRSSGTRVYEQYF. For the CDR3, the DNA is TGTGCCAACAGTTTGAGGAGTAGCGGGACGAGAGTCTACGAGCAGTACTTC.

This clonotype was seen many times. CDR3 region: CATRSRESQYF. In nucleotides, the CDR3 is TGTGCCACCCGAAGCAGAGAGTCTCAGTATTTT. The chain joins TRBV10-3 to TRBJ2-3; D is ambiguous. The V end lost 10 bases, the J end lost 12 bases, and 17 bases lay between the germline ends. From germline, CDR1 is ENHRY and CDR2 SYGVKD. This CDR3 has 11 amino acids.

Regarding this clonotype: The CDR3 ends on some other residue instead of the conserved phenylalanine or tryptophan, so this is likely a read error. It is unclear where the CDR3 begins or ends on the DNA, so no DNA is shown, and the CDR3 is as TCRdb lists it. This chain connects TRBV12-3 or TRBV12-4 to TRBJ2-5; TRBD2, the table's D call, lacks a check against the DNA. The CDR3 has 13 amino acids, counting both end residues. CDR3 sequence reads: CASRATGGETQYY.

This clonotype was seen only a few times. A single base separates this from a much larger clone, so it may be a read error. The CDR3 ends on some other residue instead of the conserved phenylalanine or tryptophan, so this is likely a read error. The V call is TRBV6-6, the J call TRBJ2-1; 8 bases map to TRBD2. This CDR3 comprises 15 residues. CDR1 is MNHNY, CDR2 SVGAGI, per germline (reference sequence). V gave up 7 bases and J gave up 6 bases; unmatched junction bases: 11. For the CDR3, the DNA is TGTGCCAGCACCCACAGCCCGGGGGGGCGCAATGAGCAGTTCGTC. Protein: CASTHSPGGRNEQFV.

Details on this clonotype: Because it lacks the conserved phenylalanine or tryptophan at the end, this CDR3 is likely a read error. This sequence joins TRBV11-2 and TRBJ2-5; D possibly corresponds to TRBD2 (5 bases). CDR3 length: 14 residues. In germline, CDR1 is SGHAT, CDR2 FQNNGV. In DNA, the CDR3 is TGTGCCAGCAGCTTCAGCTGGAGGAAAGATACCCAGTACTCC. Its translation: CASSFSWRKDTQYS.

This clonotype was detected once. Here the CDR3 omits its conserved ending phenylalanine or tryptophan, so a read error is the likely source. V and J are TRBV9 and TRBJ2-7, with 8 bases matching TRBD1. The CDR3 sequence is 15 residues long. V lost 2 bases, J lost 4 bases, and 8 bases stayed unmatched. The V gene's germline CDR1 is SGDLS and CDR2 YYNGEE. The CDR3 reads CASSVGQGGYYEQYL. The DNA of the CDR3 is TGTGCCAGCAGCGTCGGACAGGGTGGATATTACGAGCAGTACTTA.

With regard to this clonotype: A junction boundary mismatches the germline segment, possibly from a read error. The CDR3 DNA follows: TGCACCAGCAGTTCACAGGGATTCTCAAGGGGAGATACGCAGTATTTT. This gives the protein CTSSSQGFSRGDTQYF. The chain carries TRBV4-1 and TRBJ2-3; D is possibly TRBD1 (6 bases). Looked up from germline, CDR1 is MGHRA and CDR2 is YSYEKL. CDR3 size: 16 residues.

Concerning this clonotype: Germline and junction disagree at one end, which may indicate a read error. The V and J genes are TRBV11-2 and TRBJ2-1, with D possibly matching TRBD1 (5 bases). Per germline, CDR1 SGHAT and CDR2 FQNNGV. This CDR3 has 15 amino acids. As DNA, the CDR3 is TGTGCCAGCAGCTTAGAGCTAGGGGCCTACAATGAACAGTTTTTC. It is translated as CASSLELGAYNEQFF.

This clonotype was seen only a few times. The gene calls are TRBV30 and TRBJ2-7; 8 bases map to TRBD1. V was pared by 4 bases and J by 7 bases, with 6 bases of the junction left unmatched. Per the germline V gene, CDR1 is GTSNPN and CDR2 is SVGIG (reference sequence). CDR3 length: 12 amino acids. The CDR3, as DNA: TGTGCCTGGAACAGGGGGTTCCAAGAGCAGTACTTC. Its protein product is CAWNRGFQEQYF. Based on the CDR3 plus reference TRBV30 and TRBJ2-7, the full variable domain is SQTIHQWPATLVQPVGSPLSLECTVEGTSNPNLYWYRQAAGRGLQLLFYSVGIGQISSEVPQNLSASRPQDRQFILSSKKLLLSDSGFYLCAWNRGFQEQYFGPGTRLTVT.

This clonotype was found many times. The chain is built from TRBV5-4 and TRBJ2-1; 7 bases fit TRBD1. V was clipped by 5 bases and J by 1 base; unmatched bases: 9. CDR3 size: 16 residues. Germline values: CDR1 SGHNT, CDR2 YYREEE (reference sequence). CDR3 in DNA: TGTGCCAGCAGTAAACAGGGGATGGGGTCCTACAATGAGCAGTTCTTC. This translates into CASSKQGMGSYNEQFF.

This clonotype appeared a single time. The CDR3 end shows no conserved phenylalanine or tryptophan, and so a read error is likely. The rearrangement links TRBV29-1 to TRBJ2-7, with 9 bases that match TRBD1. This CDR3 has 12 amino acids. Germline V gives CDR1 SQVTM, CDR2 ANQGSEA. CDR3 residues: CCAGTGNSEQYL. The CDR3, as DNA: TGCTGCGCCGGGACAGGGAATAGCGAGCAGTACTTA.